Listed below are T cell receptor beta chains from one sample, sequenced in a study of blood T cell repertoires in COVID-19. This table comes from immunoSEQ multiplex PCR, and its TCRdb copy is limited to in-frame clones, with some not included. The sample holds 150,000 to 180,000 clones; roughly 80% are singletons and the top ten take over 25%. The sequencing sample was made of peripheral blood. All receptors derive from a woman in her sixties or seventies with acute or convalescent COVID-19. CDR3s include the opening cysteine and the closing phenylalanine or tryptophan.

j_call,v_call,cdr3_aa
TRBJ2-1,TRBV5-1,CASRAGGTSINEQFF
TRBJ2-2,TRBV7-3,CASSPAGAGELFF
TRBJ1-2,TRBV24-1,CATSDLNSSPGYTF
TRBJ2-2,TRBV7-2,CASSSSGVGTGELFF
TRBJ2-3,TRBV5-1,CASKGPGGTDTQYF
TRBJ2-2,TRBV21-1,CASSKAGKRAGELFF
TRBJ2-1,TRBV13,CASSPSMSGGPYNEQFF
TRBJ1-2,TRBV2,CASSSDTNYGYTF
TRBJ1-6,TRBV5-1,CASSDRDSSYNSPLHF
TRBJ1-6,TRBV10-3,CAISESGLGGIGSPLHF
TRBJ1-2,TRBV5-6,CASSLPGTGGFNTF
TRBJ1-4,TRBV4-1,CASSQENPLGEKLFF
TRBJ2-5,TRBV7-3,CASRIGQGMRETQYF
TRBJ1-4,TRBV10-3,CAISEITGKEKLFF
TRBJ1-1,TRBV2,CASSEGDRVNTEAFF
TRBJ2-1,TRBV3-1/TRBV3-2,CASSPDTNTYNEQFF
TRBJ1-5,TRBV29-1,CSVEGTGGQPQHF
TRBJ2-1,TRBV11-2,CASSLEVAGGRNEQFF
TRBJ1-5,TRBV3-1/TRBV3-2,CASSPGQAGSNQPQHF
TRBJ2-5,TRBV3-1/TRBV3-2,CASSQERIAGGKETQYF
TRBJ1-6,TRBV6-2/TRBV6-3,CASSSNRVGSLRSPLHF
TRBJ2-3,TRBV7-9,CASSLGGLAGTDTQYF
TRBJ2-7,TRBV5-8,CASSKRGAGFYEQYF
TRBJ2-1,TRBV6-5,CASSYSVNNEQFF
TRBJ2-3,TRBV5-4,CASKRDITSTDTQYF
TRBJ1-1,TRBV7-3,CASSLGTGMNTEAFF
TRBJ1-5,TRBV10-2,CASSDRGGTGGNQPQHF
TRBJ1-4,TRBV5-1,CASSLAGETVGLTNEKLFF
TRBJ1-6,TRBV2,CASSERVGVLNSPLHF
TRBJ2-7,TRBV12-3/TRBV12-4,CASSLQGYEQYF
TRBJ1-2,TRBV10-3,CASQGQGHYGYTF
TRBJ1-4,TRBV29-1,CSVEVGQANREKLFF
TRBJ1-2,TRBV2,CASSTGGSMGYTF
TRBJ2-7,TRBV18,CASSIGTSGYEQYF
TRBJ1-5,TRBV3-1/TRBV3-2,CASSQANQPQHF
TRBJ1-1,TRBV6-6,CASSQGQTNTEAFF
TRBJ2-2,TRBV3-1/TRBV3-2,CASRRSGGASGELFF
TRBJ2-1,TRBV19,CASSIVLGQGATEQFF
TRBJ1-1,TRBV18,CASSPRRAEAFF
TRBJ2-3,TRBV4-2,CASSHASGGRTDTQYF